This T cell receptor (beta chain) stems from a study of shared clonotypes between healthy human individuals. Looking at the study overall: The donor pool was made up of two women and three men aged 18 to 49.

The germline gives CDR1 GTSNPN, CDR2 SVGIG (reference sequence). Between the trimmed V and J ends, which lost 0 bases and 5 bases, there was a span of 8 bases. CDR3 size: 13 residues. Concerning this clone: The antigen remains undetermined. The same CDR3 also results from other DNA sequences found in this sample.

Study-wide results and limits: The represented genetic and exposure-history diversity was limited by the small number of donors.

The deep-level immunoSEQ assay was used. Each subset's genomic DNA was shared equally among a number of immunoSEQ plates. Libraries were prepared by immunoSEQ multiplex PCR; TCRdb keeps only in-frame clonotypes and omits some of them. The sample has some 480,000 clones; around three quarters are singletons. The clonotype comes from a woman aged 35 to 49 in good health. Some clones in this sample may be carry-over from other donors' samples. Sequenced: PBMCs. This sequence joins TRBV30 and TRBJ1-5, with D perhaps matching TRBD1 (5 bases). The CDR3 is CAWSVAGDQPQHF. Here the CDR3 DNA reads TGTGCCTGGAGTGTAGCGGGGGATCAGCCCCAGCATTTT. The full variable domain, rest sourced from reference TRBV30 and TRBJ1-5, is SQTIHQWPATLVQPVGSPLSLECTVEGTSNPNLYWYRQAAGRGLQLLFYSVGIGQISSEVPQNLSASRPQDRQFILSSKKLLLSDSGFYLCAWSVAGDQPQHFGDGTRLSIL.